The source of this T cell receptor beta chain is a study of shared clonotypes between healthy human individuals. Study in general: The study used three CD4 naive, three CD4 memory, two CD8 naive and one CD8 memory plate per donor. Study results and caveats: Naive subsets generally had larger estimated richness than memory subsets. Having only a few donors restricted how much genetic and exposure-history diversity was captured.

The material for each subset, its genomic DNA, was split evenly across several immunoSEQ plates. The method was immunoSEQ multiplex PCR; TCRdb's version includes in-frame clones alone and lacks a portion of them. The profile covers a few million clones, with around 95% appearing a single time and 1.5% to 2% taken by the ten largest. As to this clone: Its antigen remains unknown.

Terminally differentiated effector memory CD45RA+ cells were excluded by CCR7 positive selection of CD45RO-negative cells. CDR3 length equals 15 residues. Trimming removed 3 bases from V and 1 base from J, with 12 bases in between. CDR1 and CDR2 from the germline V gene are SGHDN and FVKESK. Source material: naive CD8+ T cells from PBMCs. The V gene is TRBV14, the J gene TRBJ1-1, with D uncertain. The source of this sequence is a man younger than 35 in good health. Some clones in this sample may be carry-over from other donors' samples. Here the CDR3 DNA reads TGTGCCAGCAGCCACACCGGGTCGGGGAACACTGAAGCTTTCTTT. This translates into CASSHTGSGNTEAFF.